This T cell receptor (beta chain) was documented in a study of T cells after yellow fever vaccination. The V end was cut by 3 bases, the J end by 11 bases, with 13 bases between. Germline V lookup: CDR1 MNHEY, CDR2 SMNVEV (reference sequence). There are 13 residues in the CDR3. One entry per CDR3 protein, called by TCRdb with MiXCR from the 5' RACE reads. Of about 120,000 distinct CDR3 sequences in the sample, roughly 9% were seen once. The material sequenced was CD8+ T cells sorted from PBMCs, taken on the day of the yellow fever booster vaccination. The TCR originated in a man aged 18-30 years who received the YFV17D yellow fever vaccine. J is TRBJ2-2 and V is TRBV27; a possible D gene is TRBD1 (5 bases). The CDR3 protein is CASSFILQGELFF. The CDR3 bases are TGTGCCAGCAGTTTTATTTTGCAGGGAGAGCTGTTTTTT.